Described below is a single TCR beta chain sequence and its context. This record comes from a study of blood T cell repertoires in COVID-19. Study at large: Acute and convalescent COVID-19 specimens originated in the United States, Italy and Spain. T cells, B-cell-depleted T cells, or PBMCs supplied cDNA or gDNA.

Trimming removed 0 bases from V and 5 bases from J, with 11 bases in between. The CDR3 consists of 14 residues. The germline V gene encodes CDR1 SGHDT and CDR2 YYEEEE. Study processing details: Amplifying reference gene primers gave estimates of nucleated cell counts. TCRdb keeps only in-frame clones here, not all; method: immunoSEQ multiplex PCR. That table supplies the V and J calls and clone size; D and trimming were determined from the DNA. Of roughly 120,000 clones listed, roughly 82% are singletons. Sequencing was done on a sample of peripheral blood. V is TRBV5-6 and J is TRBJ1-2; D uncertain. The sequence derives from a human donor in a cohort sampled during active COVID-19. DNA for the CDR3: TGTGCCAGCAGCTTGGCCCTCCCCGGGTATGGCTACACCTTC. Translated, it gives CASSLALPGYGYTF.